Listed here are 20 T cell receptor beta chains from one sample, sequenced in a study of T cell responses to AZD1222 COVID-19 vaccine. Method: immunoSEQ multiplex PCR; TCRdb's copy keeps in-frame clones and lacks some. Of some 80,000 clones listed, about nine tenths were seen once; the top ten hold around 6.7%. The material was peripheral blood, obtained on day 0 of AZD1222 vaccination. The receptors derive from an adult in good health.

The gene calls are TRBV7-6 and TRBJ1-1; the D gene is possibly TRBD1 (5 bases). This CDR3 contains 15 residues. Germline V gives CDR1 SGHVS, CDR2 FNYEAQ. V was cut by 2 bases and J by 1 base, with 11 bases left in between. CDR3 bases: TGTGCCAGCAGCTTATCTGGGGGTGGGAACACTGAAGCTTTCTTT. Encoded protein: CASSLSGGGNTEAFF.

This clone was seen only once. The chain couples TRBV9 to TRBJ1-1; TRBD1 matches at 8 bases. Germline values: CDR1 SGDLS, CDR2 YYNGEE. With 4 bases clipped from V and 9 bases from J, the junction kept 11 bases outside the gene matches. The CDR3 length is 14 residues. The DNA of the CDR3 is TGTGCCAGCAGCCCCCAGGGGGCGACAGTCAAAGCTTTCTTT. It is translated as CASSPQGATVKAFF.

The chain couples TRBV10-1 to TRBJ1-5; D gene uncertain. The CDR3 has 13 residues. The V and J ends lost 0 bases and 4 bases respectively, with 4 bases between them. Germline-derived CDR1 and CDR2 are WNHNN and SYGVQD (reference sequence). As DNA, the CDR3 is TGCGCCAGCAGTGAGTCCAGGAATCAGCCCCAGCATTTT. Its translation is CASSESRNQPQHF.

Here the CDR3 reads CASSPGATGAVHNEQFF. Written as DNA, the CDR3 is TGCGCCAGCAGCCCGGGAGCTACAGGGGCAGTCCACAATGAGCAGTTCTTC. This chain joins TRBV5-1 and TRBJ2-1, with a weak D call TRBD1 (7 bases). CDR3 size: 17 residues. CDR1 and CDR2 (germline): SGHRS, YFSETQ. The V end lost 4 bases, the J end lost 5 bases, and 22 bases lay between the germline ends.

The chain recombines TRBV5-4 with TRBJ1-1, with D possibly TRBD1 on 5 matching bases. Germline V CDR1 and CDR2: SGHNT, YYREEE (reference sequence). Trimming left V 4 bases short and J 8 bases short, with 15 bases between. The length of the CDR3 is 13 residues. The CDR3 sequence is CASSQQSEGEAFF. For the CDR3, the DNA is TGTGCCAGCAGCCAACAGTCAGAGGGGGAAGCTTTCTTT.

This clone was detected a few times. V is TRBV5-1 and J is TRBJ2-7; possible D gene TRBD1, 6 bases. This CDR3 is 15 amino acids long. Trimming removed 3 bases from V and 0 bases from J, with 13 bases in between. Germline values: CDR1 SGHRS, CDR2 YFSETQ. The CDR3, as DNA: TGCGCCAGCAGCTCGTTCCCGGGACACTCCTACGAGCAGTACTTC. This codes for CASSSFPGHSYEQYF.

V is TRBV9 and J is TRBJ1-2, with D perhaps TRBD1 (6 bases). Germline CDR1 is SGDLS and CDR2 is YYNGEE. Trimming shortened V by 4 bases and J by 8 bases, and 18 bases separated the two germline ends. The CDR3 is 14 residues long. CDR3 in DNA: TGTGCCAGCAGCCTTTTGGGGGGCGCATGGGGCTACACCTTC. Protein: CASSLLGGAWGYTF.

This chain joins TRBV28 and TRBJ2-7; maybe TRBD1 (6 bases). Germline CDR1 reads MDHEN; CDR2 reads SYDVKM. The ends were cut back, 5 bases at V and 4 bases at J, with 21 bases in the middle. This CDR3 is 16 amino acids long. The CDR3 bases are TGTGCCAGCAGTATGCAACAGGGATGGGTCCCTTACGAGCAGTACTTC. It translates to CASSMQQGWVPYEQYF.

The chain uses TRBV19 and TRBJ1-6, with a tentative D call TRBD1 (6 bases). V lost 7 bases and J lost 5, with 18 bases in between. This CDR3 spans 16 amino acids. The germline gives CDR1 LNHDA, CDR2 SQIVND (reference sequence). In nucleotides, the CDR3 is TGTGCCAGTACCCCCGGAGGGGGAAGGAATAATTCACCCCTCCACTTT. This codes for CASTPGGGRNNSPLHF. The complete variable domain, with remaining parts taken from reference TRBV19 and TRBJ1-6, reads DGGITQSPKYLFRKEGQNVTLSCEQNLNHDAMYWYRQDPGQGLRLIYYSQIVNDFQKGDIAEGYSVSREKKESFPLTVTSAQKNPTAFYLCASTPGGGRNNSPLHFGNGTRLTVT.

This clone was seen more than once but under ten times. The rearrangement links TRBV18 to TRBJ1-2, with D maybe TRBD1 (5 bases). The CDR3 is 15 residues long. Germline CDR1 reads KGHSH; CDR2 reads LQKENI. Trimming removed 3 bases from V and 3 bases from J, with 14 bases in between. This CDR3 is CASSPSRVTDYGYTF. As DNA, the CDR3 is TGTGCCAGCTCACCCTCCAGGGTCACAGACTATGGCTACACCTTC.

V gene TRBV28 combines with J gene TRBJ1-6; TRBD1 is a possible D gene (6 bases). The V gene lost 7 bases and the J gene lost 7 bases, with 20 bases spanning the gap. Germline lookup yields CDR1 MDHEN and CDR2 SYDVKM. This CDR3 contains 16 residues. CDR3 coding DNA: TGTGCCAGCACCAACCGACGGACAGCGCTGAATTCACCCCTCCACTTT. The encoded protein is CASTNRRTALNSPLHF.

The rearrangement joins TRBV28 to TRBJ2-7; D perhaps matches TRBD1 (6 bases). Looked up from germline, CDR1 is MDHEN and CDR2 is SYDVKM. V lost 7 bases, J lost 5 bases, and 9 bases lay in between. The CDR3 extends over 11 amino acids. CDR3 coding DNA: TGTGCCAGCAAGGGGGAAAACGAGCAGTACTTC. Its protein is CASKGENEQYF. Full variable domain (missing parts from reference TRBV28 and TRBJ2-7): DVKVTQSSRYLVKRTGEKVFLECVQDMDHENMFWYRQDPGLGLRLIYFSYDVKMKEKGDIPEGYSVSREKKERFSLILESASTNQTSMYLCASKGENEQYFGPGTRLTVT.

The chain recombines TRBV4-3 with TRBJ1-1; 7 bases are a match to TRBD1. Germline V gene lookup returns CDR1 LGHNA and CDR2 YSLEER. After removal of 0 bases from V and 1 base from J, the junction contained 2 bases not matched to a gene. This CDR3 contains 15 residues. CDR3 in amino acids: CASSQDAGGNTEAFF. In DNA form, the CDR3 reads TGCGCCAGCAGCCAAGATGCAGGGGGGAACACTGAAGCTTTCTTT.

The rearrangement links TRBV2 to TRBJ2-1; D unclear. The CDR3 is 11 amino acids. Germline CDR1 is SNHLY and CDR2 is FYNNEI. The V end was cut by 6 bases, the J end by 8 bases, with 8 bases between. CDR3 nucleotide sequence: TGTGCCAGCAGCGGTTCGGATGAGCAGTTCTTC. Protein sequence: CASSGSDEQFF.

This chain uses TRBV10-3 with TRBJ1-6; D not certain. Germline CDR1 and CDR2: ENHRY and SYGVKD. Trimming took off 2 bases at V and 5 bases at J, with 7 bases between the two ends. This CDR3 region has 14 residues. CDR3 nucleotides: TGTGCCATCAGTGAGGGGCAGCATAATTCACCCCTCCACTTT. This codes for CAISEGQHNSPLHF.

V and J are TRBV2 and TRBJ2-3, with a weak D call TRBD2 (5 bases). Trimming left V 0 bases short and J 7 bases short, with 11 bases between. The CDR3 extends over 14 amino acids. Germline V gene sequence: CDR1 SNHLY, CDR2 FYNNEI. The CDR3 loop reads CASSEALGLYTQYF. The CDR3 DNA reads TGTGCCAGCAGTGAAGCGCTTGGACTTTATACGCAGTATTTT.

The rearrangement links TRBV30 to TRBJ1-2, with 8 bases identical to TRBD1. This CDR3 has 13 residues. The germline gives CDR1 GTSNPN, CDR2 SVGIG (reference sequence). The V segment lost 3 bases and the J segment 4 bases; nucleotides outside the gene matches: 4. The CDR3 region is CAWRTGGFYGYTF. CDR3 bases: TGTGCCTGGAGAACAGGGGGTTTCTATGGCTACACCTTC.

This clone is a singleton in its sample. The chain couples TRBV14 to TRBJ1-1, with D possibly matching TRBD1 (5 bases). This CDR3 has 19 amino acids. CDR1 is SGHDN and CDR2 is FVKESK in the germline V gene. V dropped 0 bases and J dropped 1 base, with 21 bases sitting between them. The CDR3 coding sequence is TGTGCCAGCAGCCAAGACAGGGTGGGCGCAATCAGGGCGAACACTGAAGCTTTCTTT. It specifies CASSQDRVGAIRANTEAFF.

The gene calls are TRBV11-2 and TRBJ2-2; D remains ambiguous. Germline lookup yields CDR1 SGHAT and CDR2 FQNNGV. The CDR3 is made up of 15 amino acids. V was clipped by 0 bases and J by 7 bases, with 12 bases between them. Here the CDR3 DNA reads TGTGCCAGCAGCTTAGAACCGAGCCCCTTCGGGGAGCTGTTTTTT. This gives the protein CASSLEPSPFGELFF.

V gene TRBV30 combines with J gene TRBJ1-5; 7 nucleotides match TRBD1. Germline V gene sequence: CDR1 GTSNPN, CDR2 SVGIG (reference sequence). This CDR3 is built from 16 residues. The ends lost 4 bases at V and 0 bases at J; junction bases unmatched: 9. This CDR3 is CAWNSQGYYSNQPQHF. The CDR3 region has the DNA TGTGCCTGGAACTCACAGGGGTACTATAGCAATCAGCCCCAGCATTTT.